This entry lists 21 T cell receptor beta chains sequenced from one sample in a study of cytomegalovirus exposure and HLA in healthy donors. TCRdb keeps only in-frame clones here, not all; method: immunoSEQ multiplex PCR. The sample yields about 160,000 clones, roughly nine tenths seen once. The sample comprised PBMCs. All receptors derive from a woman in her 30s in good health and CMV-seronegative.

This chain uses TRBV7-9 with TRBJ1-2, with unresolved D. This CDR3 has 13 amino acids. Germline CDR1 and CDR2: SEHNR and FQNEAQ (reference sequence). The V end was cut by 6 bases, the J end by 7 bases, with 15 bases between. CDR3 region: CASSPSEDSGYTF. The DNA of the CDR3 is TGTGCCAGCAGTCCATCAGAGGACTCTGGCTACACCTTC.

The V and J genes are TRBV5-4 and TRBJ1-2, with a possible D match to TRBD1 (6 bases). In germline, CDR1 is SGHNT, CDR2 YYREEE (reference sequence). V was pared by 4 bases and J by 3 bases, with 16 bases between. This CDR3 contains 15 residues. The CDR3 spells CASSRREGGYYGYTF. Written as DNA, the CDR3 is TGTGCCAGCAGCCGTCGCGAGGGGGGGTACTATGGCTACACCTTC.

The sample holds one count of this clone. The J gene is TRBJ2-4, the V gene TRBV10-3; TRBD1 matches at 7 bases. J gave up 11 bases and V 3 bases, and 10 bases lay outside the gene matches. Germline CDR1 and CDR2: ENHRY and SYGVKD. The CDR3 loop spans 14 amino acids. The CDR3 reads CAISDRDSGFFQYF. CDR3 coding DNA: TGTGCCATCAGTGATAGGGACAGCGGATTCTTTCAGTACTTC.

This clone was counted a single time. The chain has TRBV6-4 and TRBJ1-4; the D is unclear. Trimming took off 10 bases at V and 5 bases at J, with 26 bases between the two ends. Germline CDR1 reads MRHNA; CDR2 reads SNTAGT. This CDR3 spans 17 amino acids. In DNA, the CDR3 is TGTGCCACCCTAATAGTTTCTGCCGACCACCCGAATGAAAAACTGTTTTTT. Its translation is CATLIVSADHPNEKLFF.

The chain links TRBV2 to TRBJ2-7; 11 nucleotides match TRBD2. Germline CDR1 and CDR2: SNHLY and FYNNEI. V was clipped by 6 bases and J by 4 bases; unmatched bases: 5. This CDR3 spans 14 amino acids. The CDR3 here is CASSVAGGLYEQYF. CDR3 nucleotide sequence: TGTGCCAGCAGCGTAGCGGGAGGGCTATACGAGCAGTACTTC.

This clone was detected a few times. The chain has TRBV6-1 and TRBJ2-3; D perhaps matches TRBD2 (5 bases). The CDR3 has 13 amino acids. Trimming pared 5 bases from V and 6 bases from J, leaving 12 bases between. Germline V lookup: CDR1 MNHNS, CDR2 SASEGT. The CDR3: CASSRLEADTQYF. In DNA, the CDR3 is TGTGCCAGCAGTCGACTGGAGGCGGATACGCAGTATTTT.

As for this clone: One junction end does not reproduce the germline sequence, and a read error may be involved. DNA for the CDR3: TGTGCCTGGGAGAGTTCTGGCGGACTAACTCCGCTCTTC. It encodes CAWESSGGLTPLF. This chain uses TRBV30 with TRBJ2-1, with D perhaps TRBD2 (6 bases). This CDR3 spans 13 amino acids. Germline V gene sequence: CDR1 GTSNPN, CDR2 SVGIG (reference sequence).

V usage is TRBV5-6 and J usage is TRBJ1-4; the D gene is possibly TRBD1 (6 bases). Germline CDR1 reads SGHDT; CDR2 reads YYEEEE. Trimming removed 4 bases at V and 8 bases at J, with 15 bases between. The CDR3 runs 14 residues. CDR3 protein: CASSRDKRTEKLFF. The CDR3 DNA sequence: TGTGCCAGCAGCCGGGACAAAAGGACAGAAAAACTGTTTTTT. The full variable domain, its missing parts supplied by reference TRBV5-6 and TRBJ1-4, is DAGVTQSPTHLIKTRGQQVTLRCSPKSGHDTVSWYQQALGQGPQFIFQYYEEEERQRGNFPDRFSGHQFPNYSSELNVNALLLGDSALYLCASSRDKRTEKLFFGSGTQLSVL.

Concerning this clone: The germline gene is not matched at one end of the junction; a read error may be the cause. The chain combines TRBV27 with TRBJ1-1; 7 nucleotides agree with TRBD1. CDR1 MNHEY and CDR2 SMNVEV come from the germline V gene (reference sequence). The length of the CDR3 is 14 residues. As DNA, the CDR3 is TGTGCCAGCAGTCTATCGACAGGGAGGACTGAAGCTTTCTTT. Protein: CASSLSTGRTEAFF.

This rearrangement joins TRBV9 to TRBJ1-1; TRBD1 agrees at 8 bases. CDR1 and CDR2 from the germline V gene are SGDLS and YYNGEE. The CDR3 covers 14 residues. V lost 5 bases and J lost 3; bases outside the gene matches: 6. This chain's CDR3 is CASSPDRGYTEAFF. CDR3 sequence (DNA): TGTGCCAGCAGTCCTGACAGGGGCTACACTGAAGCTTTCTTT.

The chain employs TRBV10-3 and TRBJ2-7; D possibly uses TRBD1 or TRBD2 (6 bases each). Germline CDR1 ENHRY, CDR2 SYGVKD. V was clipped by 4 bases and J by 3 bases, with 16 bases between them. The CDR3 is 15 residues long. In nucleotides, the CDR3 is TGTGCCATCAGTGGGAGGGGGTGGGGGAACTACGAGCAGTACTTC. This translates into CAISGRGWGNYEQYF.

This chain connects TRBV6-1 to TRBJ1-6, with unresolved D. CDR1 and CDR2 from the germline V gene are MNHNS and SASEGT. The CDR3 covers 15 residues. V gave up 10 bases and J gave up 3 bases, with 16 bases separating them. The DNA for the CDR3 is TGTGCCACTGAGAGTAGGGTCGGCTATAATTCACCCCTCCACTTT. It translates to CATESRVGYNSPLHF.

This chain uses TRBV25-1 with TRBJ1-3; 10 nucleotides align to TRBD1. The length of the CDR3 is 16 residues. Germline V gene data show CDR1 as MGHDK and CDR2 as SYGVNS. Trimming took 6 bases from V and 2 from J; bases not matched to a gene: 7. Here the CDR3 DNA reads TGTGCCAGCAGGGGGGACAGGGGTCCCACTGGAAACACCATATATTTT. Protein sequence: CASRGDRGPTGNTIYF.

This sequence joins TRBV4-1 and TRBJ2-5; TRBD2 matches 9 bases. Germline values: CDR1 MGHRA, CDR2 YSYEKL. This CDR3 has 16 amino acids. The junction had 7 bases not matched to a gene; V was cut back by 0 bases and J by 5 bases. CDR3 region: CASSQEWAGGLETQYF. The CDR3 nucleotides read TGCGCCAGCAGCCAAGAATGGGCGGGGGGGCTGGAGACCCAGTACTTC.

The chain is built from TRBV2 and TRBJ1-2; D remains ambiguous. The CDR3 contains 13 residues. The ends were cut back, 1 base at V and 7 bases at J, with 10 bases in the middle. CDR1 is SNHLY and CDR2 is FYNNEI in the germline V gene. The CDR3 DNA follows: TGTGCCAGCAGTGAAGGAATGCGCCCTGGCTACACCTTC. Amino acids: CASSEGMRPGYTF.

The chain has TRBV28 and TRBJ1-2; no definite D call. V lost 4 bases and J 2 bases, leaving 14 bases between the germline ends. The CDR3 runs 15 residues. Germline loops: CDR1 MDHEN, CDR2 SYDVKM. The CDR3 spells CASSSTWTLNYGYTF. Here the CDR3 DNA reads TGTGCCAGCAGTTCTACCTGGACGTTGAACTATGGCTACACCTTC.

The chain recombines TRBV2 with TRBJ2-5, with 10 positions matching TRBD1. From germline, CDR1 is SNHLY and CDR2 FYNNEI. V lost 10 bases and J lost 4; bases outside the gene matches: 6. The CDR3 runs 13 residues. CDR3 DNA sequence: TGTGCCACCCTAGACAGGGGGCGAGAGACCCAGTACTTC. Translated: CATLDRGRETQYF.

The rearrangement links TRBV28 to TRBJ2-1; D uncertain. CDR3 length: 16 residues. The V gene's germline CDR1 is MDHEN and CDR2 SYDVKM. V was shortened by 3 bases and J by 3 bases, with 15 bases between the two germline ends. For the CDR3, the DNA is TGTGCCAGCAGTTTGGGAAGGACCTGGGTCTACAATGAGCAGTTCTTC. As protein: CASSLGRTWVYNEQFF.

This clone was observed a few times. The chain joins TRBV28 to TRBJ2-7; maybe TRBD2 (5 bases). Trimming left V 1 base short and J 4 bases short, with 8 bases between. The CDR3 runs to 13 residues. Germline assignment: CDR1 MDHEN and CDR2 SYDVKM. CDR3: CASSLYEGYEQYF. DNA of the CDR3: TGTGCCAGCAGTTTATACGAGGGTTACGAGCAGTACTTC.

This chain joins TRBV28 and TRBJ2-5; D might be TRBD2 (8 bases). Germline V gene lookup returns CDR1 MDHEN and CDR2 SYDVKM. The CDR3 extends over 14 amino acids. Trimming left V 6 bases short and J 4 bases short, with 15 bases between. In nucleotides, the CDR3 is TGTGCCAGCAGAAGGGGGCGGGAGGCAGAGACCCAGTACTTC. Protein: CASRRGREAETQYF.

CDR3 bases: TGCGCCAGCAGCTTGTCGGACACTTGGACTGAAGCTTTCTTT. Its translation is CASSLSDTWTEAFF. The V and J genes are TRBV5-1 and TRBJ1-1, with D possibly being TRBD1 (5 bases). V gave up 1 base and J gave up 5 bases, with 12 bases separating them. There are 14 residues in the CDR3. Germline V gene lookup returns CDR1 SGHRS and CDR2 YFSETQ. The whole variable domain, filled in from reference TRBV5-1 and TRBJ1-1, reads KAGVTQTPRYLIKTRGQQVTLSCSPISGHRSVSWYQQTPGQGLQFLFEYFSETQRNKGNFPGRFSGRQFSNSRSEMNVSTLELGDSALYLCASSLSDTWTEAFFGQGTRLTVV.